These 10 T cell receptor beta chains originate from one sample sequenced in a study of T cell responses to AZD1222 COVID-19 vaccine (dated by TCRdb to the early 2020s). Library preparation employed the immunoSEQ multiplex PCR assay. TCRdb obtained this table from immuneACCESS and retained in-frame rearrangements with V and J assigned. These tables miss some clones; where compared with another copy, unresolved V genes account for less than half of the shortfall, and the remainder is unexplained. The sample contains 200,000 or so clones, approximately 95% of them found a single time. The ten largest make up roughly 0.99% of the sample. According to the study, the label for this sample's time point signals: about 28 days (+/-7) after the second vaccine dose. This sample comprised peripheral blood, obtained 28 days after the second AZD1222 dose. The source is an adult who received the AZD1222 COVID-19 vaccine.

The CDR3 loop reads CASSQEGRLADYNEQFF. The CDR3 nucleotides read TGTGCCAGCAGCCAAGAAGGAAGGCTAGCGGATTACAATGAGCAGTTCTTC. The J gene is TRBJ2-1, the V gene TRBV3-1 (or the pseudogene TRBV3-2), with TRBD2 matching over 7 bases. CDR1 is LGHDT and CDR2 is YNNKEL in the germline V gene (reference sequence). The CDR3 spans 17 residues. J gave up 4 bases and V 0 bases, and 9 bases lay outside the gene matches.

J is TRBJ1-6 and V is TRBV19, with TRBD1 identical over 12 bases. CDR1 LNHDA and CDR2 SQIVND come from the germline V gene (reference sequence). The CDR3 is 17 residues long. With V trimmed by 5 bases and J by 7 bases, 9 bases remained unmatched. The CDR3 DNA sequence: TGTGCCAGTAGTGCCTGGGACAGGGGGCTGCAAAATTCACCCCTCCACTTT. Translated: CASSAWDRGLQNSPLHF. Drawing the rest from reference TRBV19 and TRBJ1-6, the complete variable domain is DGGITQSPKYLFRKEGQNVTLSCEQNLNHDAMYWYRQDPGQGLRLIYYSQIVNDFQKGDIAEGYSVSREKKESFPLTVTSAQKNPTAFYLCASSAWDRGLQNSPLHFGNGTRLTVT.

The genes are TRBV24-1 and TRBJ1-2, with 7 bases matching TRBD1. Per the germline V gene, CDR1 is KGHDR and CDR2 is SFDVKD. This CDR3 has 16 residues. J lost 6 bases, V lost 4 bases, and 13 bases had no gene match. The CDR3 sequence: CATSELTHDREDGYTF. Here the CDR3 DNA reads TGTGCCACCAGTGAGCTCACCCATGACAGGGAGGATGGCTACACCTTC.

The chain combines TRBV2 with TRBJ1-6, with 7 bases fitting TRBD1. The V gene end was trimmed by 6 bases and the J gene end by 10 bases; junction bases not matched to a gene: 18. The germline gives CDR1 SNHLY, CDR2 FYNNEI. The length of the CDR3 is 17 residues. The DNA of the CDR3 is TGTGCCAGCAGCCTAAAGACAGGGACAGCAGTGGGGTCACCCCTCCACTTT. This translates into CASSLKTGTAVGSPLHF. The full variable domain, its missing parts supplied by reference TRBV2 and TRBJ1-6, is EPEVTQTPSHQVTQMGQEVILRCVPISNHLYFYWYRQILGQKVEFLVSFYNNEISEKSEIFDDQFSVERPDGSNFTLKIRSTKLEDSAMYFCASSLKTGTAVGSPLHFGNGTRLTVT.

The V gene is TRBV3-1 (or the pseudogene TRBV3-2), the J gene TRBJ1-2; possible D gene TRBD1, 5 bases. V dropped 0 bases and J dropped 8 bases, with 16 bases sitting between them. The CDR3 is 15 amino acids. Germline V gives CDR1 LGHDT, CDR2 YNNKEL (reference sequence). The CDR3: CASSQEGIIWDGYTF. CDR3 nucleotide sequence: TGTGCCAGCAGCCAAGAAGGGATTATTTGGGACGGCTACACCTTC.

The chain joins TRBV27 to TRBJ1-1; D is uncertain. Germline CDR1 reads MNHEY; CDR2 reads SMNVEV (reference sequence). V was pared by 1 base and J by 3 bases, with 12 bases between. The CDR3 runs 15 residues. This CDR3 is CASSLFTVGDTEAFF. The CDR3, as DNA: TGTGCCAGCAGTTTATTCACGGTCGGGGACACTGAAGCTTTCTTT.

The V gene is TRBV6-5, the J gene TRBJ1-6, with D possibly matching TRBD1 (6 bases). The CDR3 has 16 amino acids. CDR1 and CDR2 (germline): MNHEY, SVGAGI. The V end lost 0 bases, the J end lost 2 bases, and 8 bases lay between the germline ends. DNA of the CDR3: TGTGCCAGCAGTTACTCGTCAGGGGCCTATAATTCACCCCTCCACTTT. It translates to CASSYSSGAYNSPLHF.

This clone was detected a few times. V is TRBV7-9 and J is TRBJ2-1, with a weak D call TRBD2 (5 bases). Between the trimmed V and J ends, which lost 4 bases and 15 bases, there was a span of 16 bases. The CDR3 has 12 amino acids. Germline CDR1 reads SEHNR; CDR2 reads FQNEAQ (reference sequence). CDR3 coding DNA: TGTGCCAGCAGCTCAGAAAACGGACTTTCGTTCTTC. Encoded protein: CASSSENGLSFF.

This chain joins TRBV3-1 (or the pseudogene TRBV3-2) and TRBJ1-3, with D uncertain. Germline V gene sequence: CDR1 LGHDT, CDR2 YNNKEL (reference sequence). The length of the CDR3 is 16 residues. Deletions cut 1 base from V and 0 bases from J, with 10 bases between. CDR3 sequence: CASSQVRGLSGNTIYF. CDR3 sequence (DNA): TGTGCCAGCAGCCAAGTTCGCGGCCTCTCTGGAAACACCATATATTTT.

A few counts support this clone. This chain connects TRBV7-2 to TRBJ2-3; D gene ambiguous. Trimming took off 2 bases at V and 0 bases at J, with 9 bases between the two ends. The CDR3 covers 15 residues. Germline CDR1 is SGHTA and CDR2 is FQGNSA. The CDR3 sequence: CASSLFPRSTDTQYF. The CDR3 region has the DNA TGTGCCAGCAGCTTATTCCCCCGGAGCACAGATACGCAGTATTTT.